The clone carrying this TCR beta chain occurred many times. The time point denotes: newly diagnosed GD, antithyroid drugs for less than 3 months. RNA from PBMCs was the source of the TCR library. Diagnosis followed American Thyroid Association guidelines for Graves' disease. Xi'an, China, was home to the endocrinology department that provided patients. Nine-milliliter peripheral blood samples went into EDTA tubes. The data were taken from a study of regulatory T cells in long-lasting Graves disease. CDR3-region Arm-PCR and iRepertoire HTBI primers produced the TCR beta libraries. One entry per CDR3 protein results from TCRdb running MiXCR on the multiplex PCR reads. This table holds 440,000 or so distinct CDR3 sequences, less than 20% found once. The same sample was also used in a study of T cells in Graves' hyperthyroidism and ophthalmopathy. From that study: Clonotypes that were expanded in thyroid above 0.001 mostly appeared in blood too.

This material consisted of peripheral blood mononuclear cells (PBMCs), taken at new diagnosis, from a patient treated with antithyroid drugs. The TCR comes from a woman aged 30 to 39 with Graves disease.

The CDR3, as DNA: TGTGCCAGCAGTTTGCGACCATACAACGTACAGTACTTC. This translates into CASSLRPYNVQYF. The chain joins TRBV27 to TRBJ2-5; D call uncertain. Trimming removed 3 bases at V and 11 bases at J, with 16 bases between. The germline V gene encodes CDR1 MNHEY and CDR2 SMNVEV (reference sequence). The CDR3 has 13 amino acids.